This TCR beta chain originates from a study of T cells expressing NK-cell markers. Study results and caveats: The CD3+CD56-NKG2C+ fraction was also led by these clonotypes in a handful of donors.

Of note for this clonotype: Its target is unknown.

TCRdb derives one entry per CDR3 protein from the 5' RACE reads, leaving out DNA. The table counts 550,000 to 600,000 distinct CDR3 sequences; approximately 4% lies in the top ten. The sequenced sample was blood T cells: a sorted CD56 or NKG2C T cell subset, CD4+ or CD8+ T cells, or bulk PBMC T cells (not recorded which). The TCR sequence derives from a young man in good health.

CDR3 sequence reads: CAISAGTGDEQYF. The chain employs TRBV10-3 and TRBJ2-7; TCRdb selects TRBD1, and the lack of DNA leaves this call unchecked. Germline V gene sequence: CDR1 ENHRY, CDR2 SYGVKD. The CDR3 has 13 amino acids.